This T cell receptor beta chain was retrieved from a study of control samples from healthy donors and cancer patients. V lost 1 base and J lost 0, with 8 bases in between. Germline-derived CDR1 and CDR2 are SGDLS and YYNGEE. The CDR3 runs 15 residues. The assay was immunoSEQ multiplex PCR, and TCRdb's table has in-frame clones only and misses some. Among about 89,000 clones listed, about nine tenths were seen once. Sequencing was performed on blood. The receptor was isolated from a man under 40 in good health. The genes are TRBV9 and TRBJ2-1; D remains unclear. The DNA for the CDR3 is TGTGCCAGCAGCGTATCCCCCGTCTCCTACAATGAGCAGTTCTTC. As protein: CASSVSPVSYNEQFF. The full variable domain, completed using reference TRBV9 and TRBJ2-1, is DSGVTQTPKHLITATGQRVTLRCSPRSGDLSVYWYQQSLDQGLQFLIQYYNGEERAKGNILERFSAQQFPDLHSELNLSSLELGDSALYFCASSVSPVSYNEQFFGPGTRLTVL.